The 14 T cell receptor beta chains reported below all come from one sample, sequenced in a study of a mutant IDH1 vaccine in newly diagnosed glioma. Stated time point: baseline, week 1 (first vaccination visit). Treatment here: pre-vaccination baseline after standard-of-care therapy. Repertoires were generated with immunoSEQ multiplex PCR, while TCRdb's copy carries only in-frame clones and drops some. Among around 37,000 clones listed, roughly 90% were seen once. The sequencing used PBMCs, collected from a glioma patient treated with radiotherapy, temozolomide or both. These receptor sequences come from a man aged 18-30 years with glioma.

This clone has a single count. Within the sample, other DNA sequences also encode this same CDR3. V is TRBV19 and J is TRBJ1-5; D might be TRBD1 (5 bases). Deletions cut 1 base from V and 4 bases from J, with 8 bases between. From germline, CDR1 is LNHDA and CDR2 SQIVND (reference sequence). CDR3 length: 14 residues. The CDR3 protein is CASSIVGENQPQHF. CDR3 in DNA: TGTGCCAGTAGTATAGTAGGGGAAAATCAGCCCCAGCATTTT. Drawing the rest from reference TRBV19 and TRBJ1-5, the complete variable domain is DGGITQSPKYLFRKEGQNVTLSCEQNLNHDAMYWYRQDPGQGLRLIYYSQIVNDFQKGDIAEGYSVSREKKESFPLTVTSAQKNPTAFYLCASSIVGENQPQHFGDGTRLSIL.

CDR3 loop: CASRLQLAGVGGDEQFF. DNA for the CDR3: TGTGCCAGCAGACTACAACTAGCGGGAGTTGGAGGCGATGAGCAGTTCTTC. The chain couples TRBV7-2 to TRBJ2-1; 11 bases are a match to TRBD2. This CDR3 has 17 amino acids. V dropped 6 bases and J dropped 8; count of bases not matched to a gene: 15. CDR1 is SGHTA, CDR2 FQGNSA, per germline. The full variable domain, its missing parts supplied by reference TRBV7-2 and TRBJ2-1, is GAGVSQSPSNKVTEKGKDVELRCDPISGHTALYWYRQSLGQGLEFLIYFQGNSAPDKSGLPSDRFSAERTGGSVSTLTIQRTQQEDSAVYLCASRLQLAGVGGDEQFFGPGTRLTVL.

V usage is TRBV25-1 and J usage is TRBJ2-2; D may be TRBD1 (6 bases). The germline gives CDR1 MGHDK, CDR2 SYGVNS. V was clipped by 1 base and J by 6 bases, with 9 bases between them. The CDR3 loop spans 14 amino acids. CDR3 loop: CASSESGAAGELFF. The CDR3 coding sequence is TGTGCCAGCAGTGAATCAGGGGCAGCCGGGGAGCTGTTTTTT.

This chain connects TRBV30 to TRBJ1-2, with no clear D. The CDR3 runs 13 residues. Germline V CDR1 and CDR2: GTSNPN, SVGIG (reference sequence). Trimming left V 3 bases short and J 5 bases short, with 13 bases between. The CDR3 DNA is TGTGCCTGGAGACCACCGGTTTCATATGGCTACACCTTC. Its translation is CAWRPPVSYGYTF.

CDR3 loop: CASIVGGSYNEQFF. In DNA, the CDR3 is TGTGCCAGCATAGTTGGGGGCTCCTACAATGAGCAGTTCTTC. The rearrangement links TRBV28 to TRBJ2-1; D may correspond to TRBD1 or TRBD2 (5 bases each). From germline, CDR1 is MDHEN and CDR2 SYDVKM. The CDR3 covers 14 residues. V dropped 7 bases and J dropped 0 bases, with 10 bases sitting between them.

V usage is TRBV19 and J usage is TRBJ2-5; 7 bases fit TRBD1. The germline V gene has CDR1 LNHDA and CDR2 SQIVND (reference sequence). This CDR3 has 16 residues. Trimming took 8 bases from V and 2 from J; bases not matched to a gene: 14. The CDR3 sequence is CASQPRGTGDQETQYF. CDR3 in DNA: TGTGCCAGTCAGCCGCGAGGAACAGGGGATCAAGAGACCCAGTACTTC. Complete variable domain (other parts from reference TRBV19 and TRBJ2-5): DGGITQSPKYLFRKEGQNVTLSCEQNLNHDAMYWYRQDPGQGLRLIYYSQIVNDFQKGDIAEGYSVSREKKESFPLTVTSAQKNPTAFYLCASQPRGTGDQETQYFGPGTRLLVL.

The rearrangement uses TRBV27 and TRBJ1-1; 8 bases are a match to TRBD1. This CDR3 has 17 residues. Germline values: CDR1 MNHEY, CDR2 SMNVEV (reference sequence). J lost 4 bases, V lost 7 bases, and 17 bases had no gene match. CDR3 region: CASTKGVVGQGSTEAFF. DNA of the CDR3: TGTGCCAGCACCAAGGGGGTCGTCGGACAGGGAAGCACTGAAGCTTTCTTT.

The gene calls are TRBV7-9 and TRBJ2-2, with 8 bases identical to TRBD1. In germline, CDR1 is SEHNR, CDR2 FQNEAQ (reference sequence). The CDR3 contains 16 residues. V lost 3 bases to trimming and J lost 0 bases; unmatched junction nucleotides: 3. The DNA for the CDR3 is TGTGCCAGCAGCTTCCTGGACAGGGCGAACACCGGGGAGCTGTTTTTT. Its translation: CASSFLDRANTGELFF.

J is TRBJ1-1 and V is TRBV6-5; D not certain. The CDR3 covers 14 residues. Trimming removed 6 bases at V and 5 bases at J, with 16 bases between. Germline assignment: CDR1 MNHEY and CDR2 SVGAGI. CDR3 in DNA: TGTGCCAGCAGCCTCGTCGCCGCAAAGACTGAAGCTTTCTTT. This codes for CASSLVAAKTEAFF.

This clone was detected a few times. The J gene is TRBJ2-7, the V gene TRBV4-2; TRBD2 aligns across 10 bases. The CDR3 is made up of 16 amino acids. V lost 4 bases and J lost 0; bases outside the gene matches: 6. CDR1 and CDR2 from the germline V gene are LGHNA and YNFKEQ. CDR3 DNA sequence: TGTGCCAGCAGCCGGGGAGCTAGCGGGGGCTCCTACGAGCAGTACTTC. Its translation is CASSRGASGGSYEQYF.

The DNA for the CDR3 is TGTGCCAGCAGCCCCCCGGGACGCAATGAGCAGTTCTTC. It specifies CASSPPGRNEQFF. This sequence joins TRBV7-8 and TRBJ2-1; D assignment may be TRBD1 or TRBD2 (5 bases each). In germline, CDR1 is SGHVS, CDR2 FQNEAQ. The germline V and J ends were trimmed by 5 bases and 6 bases, with 11 bases remaining between them. This CDR3 has 13 residues.

This clone was detected only once. The chain links TRBV4-3 to TRBJ1-1; 7 positions match TRBD1. The CDR3 covers 13 residues. The V segment lost 0 bases and the J segment 7 bases; nucleotides outside the gene matches: 2. Germline CDR1 and CDR2: LGHNA and YSLEER. CDR3 sequence (DNA): TGCGCCAGCAGCCAAGATGGACAGGTTGAAGCTTTCTTT. Amino acids: CASSQDGQVEAFF.

The chain is built from TRBV7-8 and TRBJ2-1; D may be TRBD2 (5 bases). Germline CDR1 is SGHVS and CDR2 is FQNEAQ. Trimming took 5 bases from V and 14 from J, leaving 19 bases between them. The CDR3 extends over 13 amino acids. CDR3 sequence reads: CASSPWETGLEFF. The CDR3 region has the DNA TGTGCCAGCAGCCCCTGGGAGACGGGATTGGAGTTCTTC.

This clone was counted once. The chain uses TRBV5-6 and TRBJ2-5; D uncertain. Germline V gives CDR1 SGHDT, CDR2 YYEEEE. The ends were cut back, 0 bases at V and 7 bases at J, with 4 bases in the middle. There are 11 residues in the CDR3. CDR3 bases: TGTGCCAGCAGCTTGGGGGGGACCCAGTACTTC. Translating it yields CASSLGGTQYF.